This T cell receptor beta chain originates from a study of siplizumab effects on memory and regulatory T cells. In the mixed lymphocyte reaction, cells were cocultured for less than 7 days at 37°C. Assay used: immunoSEQ multiplex PCR; TCRdb lists only in-frame clones, some missing. There are 6,500 to 7,500 clones in the sample; 36% occur only once, and 16% lies in the top ten. This CDR3 has 16 residues. In this sample, this clone is medium-sized (0.01 to 0.1%). What it binds is not known. The specimen was CFSE-low (dividing) CD8+ T cells sorted from an allogeneic mixed lymphocyte reaction. This TCR was recovered from a human donor in good health; the cells came from an allogeneic mixed lymphocyte reaction. This sequence joins TRBV21-1 and TRBJ2-2; the table's D call of TRBD1 was not tested on the DNA. TRBV21-1 is deemed a pseudogene. The CDR3 sequence: CASSKERGTVTGELFF. CDR3 DNA sequence: TGTGCCAGCAGCAAAGAAAGGGGGACAGTCACCGGGGAGCTGTTTTTT.